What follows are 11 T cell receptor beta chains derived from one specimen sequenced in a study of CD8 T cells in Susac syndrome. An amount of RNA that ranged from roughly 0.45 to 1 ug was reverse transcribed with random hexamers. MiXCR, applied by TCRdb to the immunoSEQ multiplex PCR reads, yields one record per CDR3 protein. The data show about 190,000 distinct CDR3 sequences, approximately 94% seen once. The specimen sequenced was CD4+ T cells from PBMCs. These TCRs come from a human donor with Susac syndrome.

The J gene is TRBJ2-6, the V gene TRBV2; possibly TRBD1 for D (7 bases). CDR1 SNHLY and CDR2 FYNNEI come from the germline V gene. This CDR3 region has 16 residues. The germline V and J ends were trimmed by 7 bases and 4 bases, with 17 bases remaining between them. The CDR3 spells CASIRGTAIGANVLTF. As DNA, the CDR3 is TGTGCCAGCATTCGCGGGACAGCAATAGGGGCCAACGTCCTGACTTTC.

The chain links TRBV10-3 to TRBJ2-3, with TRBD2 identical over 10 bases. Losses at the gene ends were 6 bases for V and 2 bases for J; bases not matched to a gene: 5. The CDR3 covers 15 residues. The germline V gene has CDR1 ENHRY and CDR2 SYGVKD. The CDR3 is CAIRLAGGPTDTQYF. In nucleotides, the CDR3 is TGTGCCATCAGATTAGCGGGGGGACCCACAGATACGCAGTATTTT.

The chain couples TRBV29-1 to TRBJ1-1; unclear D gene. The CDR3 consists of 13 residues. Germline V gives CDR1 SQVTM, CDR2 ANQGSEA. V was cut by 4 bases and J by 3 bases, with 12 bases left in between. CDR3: CSVAGLWDTEAFF. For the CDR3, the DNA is TGCAGCGTTGCGGGGTTATGGGACACTGAAGCTTTCTTT.

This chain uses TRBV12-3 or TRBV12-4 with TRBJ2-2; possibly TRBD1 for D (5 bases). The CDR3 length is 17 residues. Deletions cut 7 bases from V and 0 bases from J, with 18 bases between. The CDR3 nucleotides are TGTGCCAGCACTTTTCCGACCCAGGGTACGAACACCGGGGAGCTGTTTTTT. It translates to CASTFPTQGTNTGELFF.

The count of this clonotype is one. The DNA of the CDR3 is TGTGCCAGCAGCCCTACTAGCGGGGGGGGTGGTGAGCAGTTCTTC. It specifies CASSPTSGGGGEQFF. This chain uses TRBV12-3 or TRBV12-4 with TRBJ2-1, with 13 bases identical to TRBD2. The CDR3 loop spans 15 amino acids. V was pared by 6 bases and J by 9 bases, with 8 bases of the junction left unmatched.

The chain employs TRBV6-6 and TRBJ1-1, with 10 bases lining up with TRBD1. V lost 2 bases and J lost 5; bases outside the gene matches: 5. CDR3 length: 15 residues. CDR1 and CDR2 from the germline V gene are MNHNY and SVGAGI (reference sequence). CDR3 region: CASSYRDRGGTEAFF. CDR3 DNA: TGTGCCAGCAGTTACCGGGACAGGGGAGGTACTGAAGCTTTCTTT.

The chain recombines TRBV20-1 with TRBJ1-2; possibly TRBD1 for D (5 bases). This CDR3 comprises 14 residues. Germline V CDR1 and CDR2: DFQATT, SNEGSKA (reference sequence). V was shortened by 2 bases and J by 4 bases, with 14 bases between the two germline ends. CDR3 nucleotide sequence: TGCAGTGCTAGATCTCCAGGGAGTTTCTATGGCTACACCTTC. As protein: CSARSPGSFYGYTF.

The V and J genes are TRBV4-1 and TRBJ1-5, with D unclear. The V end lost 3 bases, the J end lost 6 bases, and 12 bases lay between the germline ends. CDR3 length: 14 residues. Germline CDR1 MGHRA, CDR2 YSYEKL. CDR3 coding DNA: TGCGCCAGCAGCCATGGGAGGGCGGGTCAGCCCCAGCATTTT. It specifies CASSHGRAGQPQHF.

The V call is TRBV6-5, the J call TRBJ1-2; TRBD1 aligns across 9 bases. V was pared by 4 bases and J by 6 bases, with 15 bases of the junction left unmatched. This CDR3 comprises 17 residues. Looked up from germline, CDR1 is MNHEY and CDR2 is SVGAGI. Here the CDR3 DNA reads TGTGCCAGCAGTTCCCGGACAGGGGTGGGTCGGTTTGATGGCTACACCTTC. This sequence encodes CASSSRTGVGRFDGYTF.

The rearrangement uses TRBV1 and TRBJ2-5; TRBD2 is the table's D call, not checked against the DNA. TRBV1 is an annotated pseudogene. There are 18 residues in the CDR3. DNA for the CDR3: TGCACCAGCAGCCAAGATTCCCCGGCTAGCGGGGGGTCCGGGACCCAGTACTTC. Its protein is CTSSQDSPASGGSGTQYF.

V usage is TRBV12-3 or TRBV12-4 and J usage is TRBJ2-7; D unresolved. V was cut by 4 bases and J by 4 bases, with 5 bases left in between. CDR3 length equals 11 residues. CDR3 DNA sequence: TGTGCCAGCAGTTCTCGTTACGAGCAGTACTTC. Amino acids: CASSSRYEQYF.